Listed here are 25 T cell receptor beta chains from one sample, sequenced in a study of beta chain features in type 1 diabetes. The sequenced template was cDNA made from the entire isolated RNA. The assay was immunoSEQ multiplex PCR, and TCRdb's table has in-frame clones only and misses some. The profile shows 300,000 to 350,000 clones, 12% to 15% of them singletons. Sample: central memory CD4+ T cells from blood. The receptors were gathered from a man aged 30 to 45 in good health.

The V call is TRBV6-5, the J call TRBJ1-2; D is uncertain. The CDR3 loop spans 15 amino acids. The germline V gene has CDR1 MNHEY and CDR2 SVGAGI. Trimming pared 0 bases from V and 5 bases from J, leaving 13 bases between. The CDR3 DNA follows: TGTGCCAGCAGTTACTCGAATCCCAGGTCGTATGGCTACACCTTC. It yields the protein CASSYSNPRSYGYTF.

This clone occurred a few times. CDR3 sequence (DNA): TGTGCCAGCAGCCCCCATAGCGGGAGCCACACCGGGGAGCTGTTTTTT. It yields the protein CASSPHSGSHTGELFF. V usage is TRBV5-4 and J usage is TRBJ2-2, with 9 positions matching TRBD2. The trim removed 4 bases at V and 3 bases at J, leaving 7 bases unmatched. Germline V gene sequence: CDR1 SGHNT, CDR2 YYREEE (reference sequence). The CDR3 is made up of 16 amino acids.

This clone was found a few times. In nucleotides, the CDR3 is TGTGCCATCAGTGGAGGGTCTTCCCAAGAGACCCAGTACTTC. Encoded protein: CAISGGSSQETQYF. The chain links TRBV10-3 to TRBJ2-5; the D gene is possibly TRBD2 (5 bases). This CDR3 has 14 residues. V dropped 4 bases and J dropped 1 base, with 10 bases sitting between them. Germline assignment: CDR1 ENHRY and CDR2 SYGVKD.

The sample holds one count of this clone. V is TRBV14 and J is TRBJ2-1; the match to TRBD2 covers 11 bases. V shed 6 bases, J shed 3 bases, and the junction held 4 bases outside the gene matches. The germline V gene has CDR1 SGHDN and CDR2 FVKESK. The CDR3 contains 15 residues. The CDR3 DNA sequence: TGTGCCAGCAGTGAACTAGCGGGGGACTACAATGAGCAGTTCTTC. Translated: CASSELAGDYNEQFF.

V and J are TRBV7-9 and TRBJ2-6; D not certain. The germline V and J ends were trimmed by 3 bases and 3 bases, with 6 bases remaining between them. Germline CDR1 is SEHNR and CDR2 is FQNEAQ (reference sequence). This CDR3 contains 14 residues. The CDR3 reads CASSLGFGANVLTF. The CDR3 region has the DNA TGTGCCAGCAGCTTGGGTTTTGGGGCCAACGTCCTGACTTTC. The variable domain in full, completed from reference TRBV7-9 and TRBJ2-6, reads DTGVSQNPRHKITKRGQNVTFRCDPISEHNRLYWYRQTLGQGPEFLTYFQNEAQLEKSRLLSDRFSAERPKGSFSTLEIQRTEQGDSAMYLCASSLGFGANVLTFGAGSRLTVL.

This clone was seen only a few times. The chain is built from TRBV27 and TRBJ1-5; D is uncertain. The CDR3 extends over 14 amino acids. Germline V gene sequence: CDR1 MNHEY, CDR2 SMNVEV (reference sequence). Trimming pared 4 bases from V and 6 bases from J, leaving 13 bases between. CDR3 residues: CASSSLGFSQPQHF. The CDR3 DNA follows: TGTGCCAGCAGTTCCCTAGGGTTTAGTCAGCCCCAGCATTTT.

Only a few counts were recorded for this clone. This chain links TRBV27 with TRBJ2-3; either TRBD1 or TRBD2 may fit D (6 bases each). The CDR3 is made up of 16 amino acids. V shed 10 bases and J shed 3 bases, with 23 bases lying between them. CDR1 is MNHEY and CDR2 is SMNVEV in the germline V gene (reference sequence). The CDR3 loop is CATRGKQGFRTDTQYF. The CDR3 nucleotides read TGTGCCACCCGGGGGAAACAGGGTTTTCGAACAGATACGCAGTATTTT.

Regarding this clone: The same CDR3 also results from other DNA sequences found in this sample. V is TRBV6-1 and J is TRBJ2-5, with unresolved D. The germline V gene encodes CDR1 MNHNS and CDR2 SASEGT. This CDR3 is 11 amino acids long. V gave up 5 bases and J gave up 2 bases, with 3 bases separating them. CDR3 protein: CASSLQETQYF. CDR3 coding DNA: TGTGCCAGCAGTCTTCAAGAGACCCAGTACTTC.

The chain is built from TRBV11-3 and TRBJ1-1, with D unresolved. CDR3 length: 13 residues. The V gene lost 2 bases and the J gene lost 5 bases, with 9 bases spanning the gap. Germline CDR1 reads SGHNT; CDR2 reads YENEEA. This CDR3 reads CASSLLGSTEAFF. The DNA of the CDR3 is TGTGCCAGCAGCTTATTAGGGAGTACTGAAGCTTTCTTT.

This clone was detected a few times. The CDR3: CASSVGGQGTYEQYF. CDR3 sequence (DNA): TGTGCCAGCAGCGTAGGAGGACAGGGAACCTACGAGCAGTACTTC. This sequence joins TRBV9 and TRBJ2-7, with TRBD1 matching over 8 bases. After removal of 0 bases from V and 2 bases from J, the junction contained 4 bases not matched to a gene. The germline gives CDR1 SGDLS, CDR2 YYNGEE. The CDR3 covers 15 residues.

Only a few counts were recorded for this clone. This chain joins TRBV11-1 and TRBJ2-1; D is ambiguous. The CDR3 is made up of 13 amino acids. V was cut by 3 bases and J by 4 bases, with 7 bases left in between. Germline V lookup: CDR1 SGHAT, CDR2 FQDESV (reference sequence). CDR3 loop: CASSFSGYNEQFF. The CDR3 DNA reads TGTGCCAGCAGCTTCTCCGGATACAATGAGCAGTTCTTC.

The chain carries TRBV5-1 and TRBJ1-5, with D perhaps TRBD1 (5 bases). This CDR3 comprises 14 residues. Germline V lookup: CDR1 SGHRS, CDR2 YFSETQ. V lost 3 bases and J lost 0, with 7 bases in between. CDR3 DNA: TGCGCCAGCAGCTCCGACAGTAGCAATCAGCCCCAGCATTTT. It encodes CASSSDSSNQPQHF.

This clone was seen only a few times. This chain links TRBV19 with TRBJ1-2; tentative D call: TRBD1 (6 bases). The CDR3 length is 15 residues. The germline V gene has CDR1 LNHDA and CDR2 SQIVND (reference sequence). Trimming pared 9 bases from V and 4 bases from J, leaving 21 bases between. CDR3 sequence reads: CASSPSGQSAYGYTF. The CDR3, as DNA: TGTGCCAGCTCCCCTTCGGGACAAAGTGCCTATGGCTACACCTTC.

This chain connects TRBV5-6 to TRBJ2-2, with 8 bases aligning to TRBD2. Germline assignment: CDR1 SGHDT and CDR2 YYEEEE. The ends lost 6 bases at V and 7 bases at J; junction bases unmatched: 5. The CDR3 consists of 13 residues. CDR3 sequence reads: CASIGLAGGELFF. In DNA form, the CDR3 reads TGTGCCAGCATCGGACTAGCTGGCGGGGAGCTGTTTTTT.

CDR3 DNA: TGTGCCAGTAGTACACGTGGAAACACCATATATTTT. Translated, it gives CASSTRGNTIYF. V usage is TRBV19 and J usage is TRBJ1-3; no clear D gene. This CDR3 region has 12 residues. Germline V gives CDR1 LNHDA, CDR2 SQIVND (reference sequence). The V gene lost 4 bases and the J gene lost 3 bases, with 4 bases spanning the gap.

This clone was seen only a few times. The chain combines TRBV6-1 with TRBJ2-7, with no clear D. Per germline, CDR1 MNHNS and CDR2 SASEGT. V shed 8 bases and J shed 2 bases, with 13 bases lying between them. The CDR3 has 13 residues. For the CDR3, the DNA is TGTGCCAGCGTGGTTCCAGTAACCTACGAGCAGTACTTC. This encodes CASVVPVTYEQYF.

This clone turned up a few times. A read error is possible here, since a much larger clone lies one base away. The chain employs TRBV4-2 and TRBJ2-6; perhaps TRBD1 as D (8 bases). The CDR3 covers 20 residues. Germline V lookup: CDR1 LGHNA, CDR2 YNFKEQ. In DNA form, the CDR3 reads TGTGCCAGCTGCCAAGAAGTTACAGGGGGGGCCTTCTCTGGGGCCAACGTCCTGACTTTC. This translates into CASCQEVTGGAFSGANVLTF.

This clone was recorded a few times. The chain combines TRBV30 with TRBJ1-2, with D perhaps TRBD1 (6 bases). CDR1 and CDR2 (germline): GTSNPN, SVGIG (reference sequence). This CDR3 has 14 amino acids. Trimming stripped 5 bases from V and 3 bases from J, with 16 bases between. The CDR3 coding sequence is TGTGCCTGGTGCCCTCCGGGGGGCGACTATGGCTACACCTTC. Translating it yields CAWCPPGGDYGYTF. Based on the CDR3 plus reference TRBV30 and TRBJ1-2, the full variable domain is SQTIHQWPATLVQPVGSPLSLECTVEGTSNPNLYWYRQAAGRGLQLLFYSVGIGQISSEVPQNLSASRPQDRQFILSSKKLLLSDSGFYLCAWCPPGGDYGYTFGSGTRLTVV.

This chain uses TRBV6-1 with TRBJ2-3; no clear D gene. The CDR3 consists of 13 residues. With 8 bases removed from V and 2 bases from J, the gap between germline ends came to 11 bases. CDR1 and CDR2 (germline): MNHNS, SASEGT. CDR3 nucleotides: TGTGCCAGCGGGGTTCTTACCACAGATACGCAGTATTTT. Translated, it gives CASGVLTTDTQYF.

V usage is TRBV5-4 and J usage is TRBJ2-7, with D perhaps TRBD1 (6 bases). CDR3 length: 13 residues. With 0 bases removed from V and 5 bases from J, the gap between germline ends came to 9 bases. The germline gives CDR1 SGHNT, CDR2 YYREEE (reference sequence). The DNA of the CDR3 is TGTGCCAGCAGCTTGGACAGGGACCACGAGCAGTACTTC. Translated: CASSLDRDHEQYF.

The V gene is TRBV7-2, the J gene TRBJ1-2; D ambiguous. Germline CDR1 and CDR2: SGHTA and FQGNSA. The CDR3 loop spans 13 amino acids. V shed 1 base and J shed 8 bases, with 11 bases lying between them. The CDR3 DNA reads as TGTGCCAGCAGCTTAGACTTCGATCGGGGCTACACCTTC. This translates into CASSLDFDRGYTF.

This clone appeared a few times. The chain recombines TRBV7-2 with TRBJ2-1, with 10 bases matching TRBD2. Germline CDR1 SGHTA, CDR2 FQGNSA. This CDR3 comprises 18 residues. Germline trimming cut 2 bases from V and 0 bases from J; bases unmatched to any gene: 7. CDR3 DNA: TGTGCCAGCAGCTTACGCTCAGCGGGGGGGACCTCCTACAATGAGCAGTTCTTC. Protein product: CASSLRSAGGTSYNEQFF.

This clone was seen a few times. The chain joins TRBV5-5 to TRBJ2-7; 7 bases match TRBD1. Germline V gives CDR1 SGHKS, CDR2 YYEKEE (reference sequence). The J segment lost 4 bases and the V segment lost 0 bases, leaving 1 base of the junction unmatched. CDR3 length: 13 amino acids. CDR3 in amino acids: CASSLEGAYEQYV. CDR3 bases: TGTGCCAGCAGCTTGGAGGGGGCTTACGAGCAGTACGTC.

This clone occurred a few times. The chain carries TRBV6-5 and TRBJ2-1; 8 bases match TRBD2. Germline CDR1 is MNHEY and CDR2 is SVGAGI. Trimming took 6 bases from V and 5 from J; bases not matched to a gene: 3. CDR3 length: 13 residues. DNA of the CDR3: TGTGCCAGCAGGCGGGAGGTAAACAATGAGCAGTTCTTC. Translation gives CASRREVNNEQFF.

This clone was picked up a small number of times. This chain uses TRBV2 with TRBJ1-4, with 7 bases lining up with TRBD1. Trimming removed 7 bases from V and 8 bases from J; junction bases left unmatched: 10. Per the germline V gene, CDR1 is SNHLY and CDR2 is FYNNEI. The CDR3 is made up of 14 amino acids. CDR3 sequence: CASKRQGIREKLFF. Written as DNA, the CDR3 is TGTGCCAGCAAAAGACAGGGAATAAGGGAAAAACTGTTTTTT. Full variable domain (rest looked up from reference TRBV2 and TRBJ1-4): EPEVTQTPSHQVTQMGQEVILRCVPISNHLYFYWYRQILGQKVEFLVSFYNNEISEKSEIFDDQFSVERPDGSNFTLKIRSTKLEDSAMYFCASKRQGIREKLFFGSGTQLSVL.